This TCR beta chain emerged from a study of beta chain features in type 1 diabetes. Study results and caveats: Patients with Type 1 diabetes showed moderately but significantly shorter TCRB CDR3s in all four CD4+ subsets.

Reverse transcription of all isolated RNA meant that expressed TCRB transcripts were sequenced. The assay was immunoSEQ multiplex PCR, and TCRdb's table has in-frame clones only and misses some. The sample carries 300,000 or so clones, roughly 14% recorded once. Sorted CD4+ subsets: naive, central memory, regulatory, stem cell-like memory (CD45RO/CCR7/CD25/CD127/CD95/CD27 panel). This clone came up a few times. Its antigen is undetermined. CDR3 length: 14 amino acids. Per the germline V gene, CDR1 is SQVTM and CDR2 is ANQGSEA. This sequence originates from a woman between 18 and 29 years old with type 1 diabetes. Sequencing used naive CD4+ T cells from blood. The rearrangement joins TRBV29-1 to TRBJ2-2, with TRBD1 as a possible D gene (6 bases). CDR3 coding DNA: TGCGGGTCCAGGGGTGTCGCGAACACCGGGGAGCTGTTTTTT. It codes for CGSRGVANTGELFF.